This T cell receptor (beta chain) was captured in a study of identical twins. MiXCR was run by TCRdb on the 5' RACE reads, yielding one entry per CDR3 protein. The data show just over 450,000 distinct CDR3 sequences, 14% seen once. About this clonotype: Antigen unknown.

Regarding the study as a whole: For out-of-frame beta sequences, excess twin sharing was weaker. It was cross-sectional statistical analysis, not following the same donors, that the conclusions relied on.

In germline, CDR1 is GTSNPN, CDR2 SVGIG (reference sequence). Between the trimmed V and J ends, which lost 1 base and 7 bases, there was a span of 10 bases. The CDR3 contains 13 residues. This same sample was also taken into another study, of yellow fever vaccine responses in identical twins.

The chain couples TRBV30 to TRBJ2-2; no clear D. This sequence originates from a woman under 30 in good health. The sample taken for sequencing was CD4+ T cells sorted from blood. The CDR3 nucleotides are TGTGCCTGGAGTGCCGGTGTCGGCGGGGAGCTGTTTTTT. Amino acids: CAWSAGVGGELFF.